These 27 T cell receptor beta chains originate from one sample sequenced in a study of T cells in Graves' hyperthyroidism and ophthalmopathy. RNA transcripts gave rise to amplified TCR beta CDR3 regions. HTBI primers were used for first-round RT-PCR of the TCR CDR3. Each CDR3 protein gets one entry after TCRdb re-called the multiplex PCR reads with MiXCR. The table records fewer than 500,000 distinct CDR3 sequences, more than 12% of them present only once. Sequencing was performed on blood. The receptors were gathered from a woman aged 25 to 45 with Graves' ophthalmopathy.

This clonotype was seen at least ten times. The chain recombines TRBV11-2 with TRBJ2-5; D is possibly TRBD2 (6 bases). V was shortened by 3 bases and J by 5 bases, with 16 bases between the two germline ends. The length of the CDR3 is 15 residues. Germline CDR1 and CDR2: SGHAT and FQNNGV. The CDR3 loop reads CASSLGPSVGETQYF. The CDR3 region has the DNA TGTGCCAGCAGCTTGGGCCCTAGCGTAGGGGAGACCCAGTACTTC.

This clonotype appeared many times. The chain employs TRBV28 and TRBJ1-1; 9 nucleotides match TRBD1. Germline trimming cut 6 bases from V and 1 base from J; bases unmatched to any gene: 6. CDR3 length equals 15 residues. Germline V lookup: CDR1 MDHEN, CDR2 SYDVKM. CDR3 loop: CASRTGGQGNTEAFF. CDR3 nucleotide sequence: TGTGCCAGCAGAACAGGGGGCCAGGGGAACACTGAAGCTTTCTTT.

Ten or more counts support this clonotype. V gene TRBV7-2 combines with J gene TRBJ2-2; 11 nucleotides align to TRBD2. The V gene end was trimmed by 1 base and the J gene end by 8 bases; junction bases not matched to a gene: 6. Per germline, CDR1 SGHTA and CDR2 FQGNSA. CDR3 size: 16 residues. The DNA of the CDR3 is TGTGCCAGCAGCTTAGTTTCTAGCGGGGGGCCGGGGGAGCTGTTTTTT. This gives the protein CASSLVSSGGPGELFF.

This clonotype was counted a single time. The chain has TRBV5-1 and TRBJ1-6; 7 nucleotides match TRBD1. CDR1 SGHRS and CDR2 YFSETQ come from the germline V gene. The CDR3 consists of 16 residues. Trimming cost V 1 base and J 10 bases; bases outside gene matches: 11. CDR3 sequence: CASSLSNRQGGSPLHF. CDR3 in DNA: TGCGCCAGCAGCTTGAGTAATCGACAGGGCGGATCACCCCTCCACTTT.

The chain recombines TRBV5-8 with TRBJ1-2; 7 bases are shared with TRBD1. J gave up 5 bases and V 0 bases, and 16 bases lay outside the gene matches. The CDR3 contains 18 residues. Germline V CDR1 and CDR2: SGHTS, YDEGEE. This chain's CDR3 is CASSLAYPLRGPEYGYTF. The CDR3 DNA is TGTGCCAGCAGCTTGGCCTATCCCCTAAGGGGGCCCGAGTATGGCTACACCTTC.

This clonotype was seen repeatedly, ten times or more. V is TRBV28 and J is TRBJ1-5, with D possibly TRBD1 on 6 matching bases. This CDR3 comprises 14 residues. V lost 6 bases to trimming and J lost 7 bases, with 16 bases between them. From germline, CDR1 is MDHEN and CDR2 SYDVKM. The CDR3 DNA reads as TGTGCCAGCAGCCTCGACAGGTATGGACAGCCCCAGCATTTT. Amino acid sequence: CASSLDRYGQPQHF. Drawing the rest from reference TRBV28 and TRBJ1-5, the complete variable domain is DVKVTQSSRYLVKRTGEKVFLECVQDMDHENMFWYRQDPGLGLRLIYFSYDVKMKEKGDIPEGYSVSREKKERFSLILESASTNQTSMYLCASSLDRYGQPQHFGDGTRLSIL.

This clonotype was detected ten times or more. The chain uses TRBV28 and TRBJ1-2, with TRBD1 matching 7 bases. V was pared by 2 bases and J by 3 bases, with 12 bases of the junction left unmatched. From germline, CDR1 is MDHEN and CDR2 SYDVKM. CDR3 size: 17 residues. The chain's CDR3 is CASSLMVVQGRHYGYTF. CDR3 DNA sequence: TGTGCCAGCAGTTTAATGGTAGTACAGGGGCGCCACTATGGCTACACCTTC.

There are many counts of this clonotype. This chain links TRBV30 with TRBJ1-1; a possible D gene is TRBD1 (5 bases). V was cut by 4 bases and J by 4 bases, with 19 bases left in between. Looked up from germline, CDR1 is GTSNPN and CDR2 is SVGIG (reference sequence). The CDR3 contains 15 residues. CDR3 protein: CAWTSYPRGSTEAFF. The CDR3 coding sequence is TGTGCCTGGACCTCTTACCCTCGGGGGAGCACTGAAGCTTTCTTT.

This chain connects TRBV9 to TRBJ2-2; D not certain. The length of the CDR3 is 14 residues. CDR1 and CDR2 from the germline V gene are SGDLS and YYNGEE. Between the trimmed V and J ends, which lost 0 bases and 4 bases, there was a span of 7 bases. The CDR3 reads CASSVEGSTGELFF. The CDR3 DNA follows: TGTGCCAGCAGCGTAGAGGGTAGCACCGGGGAGCTGTTTTTT.

This clonotype was found many times. The chain carries TRBV2 and TRBJ2-2, with a possible D match to TRBD2 (6 bases). CDR1 and CDR2 (germline): SNHLY, FYNNEI. The CDR3 runs to 13 residues. Trimming pared 7 bases from V and 5 bases from J, leaving 11 bases between. The CDR3 spells CASMWGDTGELFF. The CDR3, as DNA: TGTGCCAGCATGTGGGGGGATACCGGGGAGCTGTTTTTT.

This clonotype was observed many times. This chain links TRBV6-1 with TRBJ1-4; 7 bases agree with TRBD1. The CDR3 sequence is 15 residues long. The junction had 7 bases not matched to a gene; V was cut back by 6 bases and J by 3 bases. Germline V CDR1 and CDR2: MNHNS, SASEGT. The CDR3 DNA reads as TGTGCCAGCAGCCCAGGACAGGACCCTAATGAAAAACTGTTTTTT. Translated: CASSPGQDPNEKLFF.

This clonotype was counted many times. The chain uses TRBV5-1 and TRBJ1-2, with TRBD1 matching over 9 bases. In germline, CDR1 is SGHRS, CDR2 YFSETQ. J gave up 3 bases and V 3 bases, and 6 bases lay outside the gene matches. The CDR3 totals 15 residues. DNA for the CDR3: TGCGCCAGCAGCTCGGAGGGACAGGGACACTATGGCTACACCTTC. This codes for CASSSEGQGHYGYTF.

There are many counts of this clonotype. The genes are TRBV13 and TRBJ1-5, with a tentative D call TRBD1 (6 bases). The germline V gene encodes CDR1 PRHDT and CDR2 FYEKMQ (reference sequence). CDR3 length: 14 amino acids. Trimming took 3 bases from V and 3 from J, leaving 9 bases between them. CDR3 DNA sequence: TGTGCCAGCAGCTTCAGGGGAAACAATCAGCCCCAGCATTTT. Protein sequence: CASSFRGNNQPQHF.

This clonotype has a count of ten or more. The chain employs TRBV18 and TRBJ1-2; 10 bases match TRBD1. Losses at the gene ends were 2 bases for V and 2 bases for J; bases not matched to a gene: 2. CDR1 is KGHSH, CDR2 LQKENI, per germline. CDR3 size: 15 residues. CDR3 sequence: CASSPGTGANYGYTF. The CDR3 DNA reads TGTGCCAGCTCACCAGGGACAGGGGCGAACTATGGCTACACCTTC.

This clonotype was observed many times. The rearrangement uses TRBV28 and TRBJ1-5, with TRBD1 as a possible D gene (6 bases). The CDR3 runs 14 residues. The V gene lost 5 bases and the J gene lost 3 bases, with 11 bases spanning the gap. From germline, CDR1 is MDHEN and CDR2 SYDVKM. The CDR3 sequence is CASSNRVYNQPQHF. The CDR3 region has the DNA TGTGCCAGCAGTAACAGGGTGTACAATCAGCCCCAGCATTTT.

This clonotype was recorded many times. V is TRBV20-1 and J is TRBJ2-2; the D gene is possibly TRBD1 (6 bases). V gave up 1 base and J gave up 0 bases, with 12 bases separating them. The CDR3 is 16 residues long. Looked up from germline, CDR1 is DFQATT and CDR2 is SNEGSKA (reference sequence). The CDR3 protein is CSARVGQIANTGELFF. Here the CDR3 DNA reads TGCAGTGCTAGAGTCGGACAGATAGCGAACACCGGGGAGCTGTTTTTT.

This clonotype has ten or more counts. This sequence joins TRBV30 and TRBJ1-1; D call uncertain. The ends were cut back, 3 bases at V and 1 base at J, with 9 bases in the middle. The CDR3 covers 13 residues. Germline V gives CDR1 GTSNPN, CDR2 SVGIG (reference sequence). The CDR3 nucleotides are TGTGCCTGGAGGGCAGGAACGAACACTGAAGCTTTCTTT. It specifies CAWRAGTNTEAFF.

The sample holds many counts of this clonotype. This chain links TRBV2 with TRBJ2-1; 8 nucleotides line up with TRBD1. The CDR3 has 14 amino acids. Germline values: CDR1 SNHLY, CDR2 FYNNEI. V trimming: 6 bases; J trimming: 4 bases; junction bases outside the gene matches: 5. The CDR3 DNA sequence: TGTGCCAGCAGCAGGGGGCTATGGTACAATGAGCAGTTCTTC. Its protein is CASSRGLWYNEQFF. The full variable domain, completed using reference TRBV2 and TRBJ2-1, is EPEVTQTPSHQVTQMGQEVILRCVPISNHLYFYWYRQILGQKVEFLVSFYNNEISEKSEIFDDQFSVERPDGSNFTLKIRSTKLEDSAMYFCASSRGLWYNEQFFGPGTRLTVL.

The chain is built from TRBV6-1 and TRBJ2-5; TRBD2 is a possible D gene (5 bases). Germline CDR1 reads MNHNS; CDR2 reads SASEGT. V was cut by 1 base and J by 1 base, with 13 bases left in between. CDR3 size: 16 residues. CDR3 DNA sequence: TGTGCCAGCAGTGAAGAGTGGTTGAGGGTCCAAGAGACCCAGTACTTC. It encodes CASSEEWLRVQETQYF.

This clonotype turned up a few times. This sequence joins TRBV27 and TRBJ2-7; tentatively, D is TRBD1 (5 bases). Germline assignment: CDR1 MNHEY and CDR2 SMNVEV (reference sequence). The ends were cut back, 7 bases at V and 7 bases at J, with 11 bases in the middle. The CDR3 sequence is 11 residues long. The DNA for the CDR3 is TGTGCCAGCACTCTGGGGCGGGAGCAGTACTTC. It specifies CASTLGREQYF.

With regard to this clonotype: This may be a read error: a much more frequent sequence differs by one nucleotide. The chain uses TRBV2 and TRBJ2-5, with TRBD2 identical over 15 bases. The CDR3 extends over 16 amino acids. Germline loops: CDR1 SNHLY, CDR2 FYNNEI. CDR3 sequence: CAGSGTSGGFGETQYF. The CDR3 DNA reads TGTGCCGGCAGTGGGACTAGCGGGGGGTTCGGGGAGACCCAGTACTTC.

This clonotype was counted only a few times. The chain uses TRBV7-9 and TRBJ2-5, with D unclear. The CDR3 consists of 13 residues. In germline, CDR1 is SEHNR, CDR2 FQNEAQ (reference sequence). V shed 4 bases and J shed 5 bases, with 11 bases lying between them. The DNA for the CDR3 is TGTGCCAGCAGCTATGACACGCGGGAGACCCAGTACTTC. It translates to CASSYDTRETQYF.

In this sample, this clonotype turned up once. This chain uses TRBV5-1 with TRBJ2-3, with 8 bases matching TRBD2. The germline V gene encodes CDR1 SGHRS and CDR2 YFSETQ. CDR3 length equals 18 residues. With 1 base clipped from V and 2 bases from J, the junction kept 12 bases outside the gene matches. In DNA, the CDR3 is TGCGCCAGCAGCTTGAGGGGCTGGCGGGGGGTCACCACAGATACGCAGTATTTT. It yields the protein CASSLRGWRGVTTDTQYF.

This clonotype was seen once. Germline is not matched at one junction end, which may reflect a read error. The CDR3 sequence: CGSSLFGTGPMNTEAFF. The CDR3, as DNA: TGCGGCAGCAGTTTATTCGGGACAGGCCCTATGAACACTGAAGCTTTCTTT. The rearrangement links TRBV28 to TRBJ1-1; 8 bases are a match to TRBD1. The CDR3 extends over 17 amino acids. Germline lookup yields CDR1 MDHEN and CDR2 SYDVKM.

This clonotype was seen repeatedly, ten times or more. V is TRBV3-1 and J is TRBJ1-4; weak D call: TRBD1 (5 bases). CDR3 length equals 14 residues. Between the trimmed V and J ends, which lost 8 bases and 9 bases, there was a span of 19 bases. Germline V gene sequence: CDR1 LGHDT, CDR2 YNNKEL (reference sequence). DNA for the CDR3: TGTGCCAGCGGACACCGGGCGAGAGATAAAAAACTGTTTTTT. It is translated as CASGHRARDKKLFF.

CDR3 region: CASSKDRVFEQYF. The DNA for the CDR3 is TGTGCCAGCAGCAAAGACAGGGTTTTCGAGCAGTACTTC. This chain joins TRBV13 and TRBJ2-7; 7 bases match TRBD1. V gave up 5 bases and J gave up 6 bases; unmatched junction bases: 7. Germline V gene sequence: CDR1 PRHDT, CDR2 FYEKMQ (reference sequence). The CDR3 covers 13 residues.

With respect to this clonotype: Sequence at one end of the junction differs from germline and may be a read error. The chain uses TRBV28 and TRBJ1-3; possibly TRBD1 for D (5 bases). The germline V gene has CDR1 MDHEN and CDR2 SYDVKM. This CDR3 has 12 residues. Here the CDR3 reads CATSGLGNTVYF. For the CDR3, the DNA is TGTGCCACCTCGGGACTTGGAAACACCGTATATTTT. Full variable domain (rest looked up from reference TRBV28 and TRBJ1-3): DVKVTQSSRYLVKRTGEKVFLECVQDMDHENMFWYRQDPGLGLRLIYFSYDVKMKEKGDIPEGYSVSREKKERFSLILESASTNQTSMYLCATSGLGNTVYFGEGSWLTVV.